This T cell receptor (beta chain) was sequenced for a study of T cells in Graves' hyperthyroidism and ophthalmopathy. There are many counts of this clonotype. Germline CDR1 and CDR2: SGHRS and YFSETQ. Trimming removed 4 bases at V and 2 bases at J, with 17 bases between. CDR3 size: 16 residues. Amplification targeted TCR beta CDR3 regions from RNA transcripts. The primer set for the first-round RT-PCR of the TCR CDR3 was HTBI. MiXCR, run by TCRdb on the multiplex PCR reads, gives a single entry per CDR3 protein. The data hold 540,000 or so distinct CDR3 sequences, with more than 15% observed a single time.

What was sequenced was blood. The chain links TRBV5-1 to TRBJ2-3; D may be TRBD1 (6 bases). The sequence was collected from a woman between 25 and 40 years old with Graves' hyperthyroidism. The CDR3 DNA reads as TGCGCCAGCAGCACAGGGACGGAAAGAAACACAGATACGCAGTATTTT. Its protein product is CASSTGTERNTDTQYF.